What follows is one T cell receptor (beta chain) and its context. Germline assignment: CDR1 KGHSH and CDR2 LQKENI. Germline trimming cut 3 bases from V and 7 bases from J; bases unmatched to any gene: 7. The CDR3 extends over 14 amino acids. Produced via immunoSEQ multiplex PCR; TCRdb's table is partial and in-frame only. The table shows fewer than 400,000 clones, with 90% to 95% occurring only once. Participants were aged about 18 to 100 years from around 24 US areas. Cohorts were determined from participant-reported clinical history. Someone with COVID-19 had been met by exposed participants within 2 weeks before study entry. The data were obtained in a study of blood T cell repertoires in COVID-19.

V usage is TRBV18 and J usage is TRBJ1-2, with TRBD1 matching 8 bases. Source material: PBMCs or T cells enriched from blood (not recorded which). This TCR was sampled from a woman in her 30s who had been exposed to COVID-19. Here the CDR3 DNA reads TGTGCCAGCTCACCTACCGGACAGGGCTCTGGCTACACCTTC. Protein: CASSPTGQGSGYTF.